Below, 30 T cell receptor beta chains from the same sample are listed, as sequenced in a study of blood T cell repertoires in COVID-19. This table comes from immunoSEQ multiplex PCR, and its TCRdb copy is limited to in-frame clones, with some not included. Seen here are tens of thousands of clones, around 86% observed once, and the top ten hold roughly a tenth. The sequenced sample was peripheral blood. These receptors all stem from a man between 65 and 85 years old with active or convalescent COVID-19.

The genes are TRBV5-4 and TRBJ2-1, with 9 bases lining up with TRBD2. The CDR3 consists of 16 residues. Trimming at V came to 0 bases and at J to 9 bases, leaving 10 bases not matched to a gene. Germline assignment: CDR1 SGHNT and CDR2 YYREEE (reference sequence). The CDR3 nucleotides read TGTGCCAGCAGCTTGGGAGGACTAGCGAAGGTGAGTGAGCAGTTCTTC. As protein: CASSLGGLAKVSEQFF.

In its sample, this clone was seen once. This chain links TRBV6-6 with TRBJ2-1; 8 nucleotides line up with TRBD2. There are 16 residues in the CDR3. V dropped 0 bases and J dropped 5; count of bases not matched to a gene: 6. The germline V gene encodes CDR1 MNHNY and CDR2 SVGAGI (reference sequence). The CDR3 DNA is TGTGCCAGCAGTTACTCGGGTAGCGGGAACCACAATGAGCAGTTCTTC. Its protein product is CASSYSGSGNHNEQFF.

The V gene is TRBV7-2, the J gene TRBJ2-7; TRBD2 matches at 10 bases. This CDR3 region has 15 residues. V gave up 4 bases and J gave up 7 bases; unmatched junction bases: 10. Germline-derived CDR1 and CDR2 are SGHTA and FQGNSA. CDR3 amino acids: CASSYLAGVGWEQYF. The CDR3 region has the DNA TGTGCCAGCAGCTACCTAGCGGGAGTGGGATGGGAGCAGTACTTC.

The CDR3 region has the DNA TGTGCCAGCAGTTTGTATTCTCTGGGACAGGGATCCTACGAGCAGTACTTC. Residues: CASSLYSLGQGSYEQYF. The rearrangement links TRBV28 to TRBJ2-7, with 9 bases matching TRBD1. Germline V gene sequence: CDR1 MDHEN, CDR2 SYDVKM. V shed 3 bases and J 1 base; nucleotides not matched to a gene: 10. CDR3 size: 17 residues.

This clone was picked up one time. The chain is built from TRBV5-1 and TRBJ1-2, with D hard to call. This CDR3 is 15 amino acids long. The V end was cut by 3 bases, the J end by 0 bases, with 12 bases between. The germline CDR1 and CDR2 sequences are SGHRS and YFSETQ. The CDR3 loop reads CASSSGSRANYGYTF. The CDR3 nucleotides read TGCGCCAGCAGCTCGGGGTCGAGAGCTAACTATGGCTACACCTTC.

The rearrangement links TRBV13 to TRBJ2-7, with D perhaps matching TRBD1 (7 bases). V was cut by 5 bases and J by 1 base, with 15 bases left in between. Per the germline V gene, CDR1 is PRHDT and CDR2 is FYEKMQ (reference sequence). There are 15 residues in the CDR3. CDR3 nucleotide sequence: TGTGCCAGCAGCAAAAAGACAGGGACTTCCTACGAGCAGTACTTC. This sequence encodes CASSKKTGTSYEQYF.

The V call is TRBV6-2 or TRBV6-3, the J call TRBJ2-3, with D tentatively TRBD2 (5 bases). The CDR3 sequence is 19 residues long. Deletions cut 0 bases from V and 9 bases from J, with 28 bases between. Germline assignment: CDR1 MNHEY and CDR2 SVGEGT. The CDR3 sequence is CASSYSPRDYGDAMRTQYF. The CDR3 DNA sequence: TGTGCCAGCAGTTACTCGCCCCGTGACTATGGTGACGCGATGAGGACGCAGTATTTT.

The sample holds a few counts of this clone. The DNA for the CDR3 is TGTGCCAGCAGCTTAATTGGGGGAGCGGGAGGTGCGAATGAGCAGTTCTTC. It encodes CASSLIGGAGGANEQFF. The chain couples TRBV7-8 to TRBJ2-1, with TRBD2 matching over 9 bases. The germline V gene has CDR1 SGHVS and CDR2 FQNEAQ. This CDR3 spans 17 amino acids. The V gene end was trimmed by 2 bases and the J gene end by 7 bases; junction bases not matched to a gene: 12. Complete variable domain (other parts from reference TRBV7-8 and TRBJ2-1): GAGVSQSPRYKVAKRGQDVALRCDPISGHVSLFWYQQALGQGPEFLTYFQNEAQLDKSGLPSDRFFAERPEGSVSTLKIQRTQQEDSAVYLCASSLIGGAGGANEQFFGPGTRLTVL.

The rearrangement joins TRBV10-3 to TRBJ1-4, with 8 bases that match TRBD1. J was trimmed by 12 bases and V by 5 bases; bases with no gene match: 11. Germline loops: CDR1 ENHRY, CDR2 SYGVKD. CDR3 length: 14 amino acids. As DNA, the CDR3 is TGTGCCATCAGTACTACTTCGAAGACAGGGGAACTGTTTTTT. As protein: CAISTTSKTGELFF.

The chain has TRBV6-5 and TRBJ1-2; TRBD1 agrees at 9 bases. The germline gives CDR1 MNHEY, CDR2 SVGAGI. Losses at the gene ends were 2 bases for V and 4 bases for J; bases not matched to a gene: 2. The CDR3 covers 14 residues. DNA for the CDR3: TGTGCCAGCAGTTACACAGGGGGCAGCTATGGCTACACCTTC. It is translated as CASSYTGGSYGYTF.

The CDR3 region is CASRPRQGRNTEAFF. The CDR3 bases are TGTGCCAGTAGACCGAGACAGGGTCGGAACACTGAAGCTTTCTTT. The chain carries TRBV19 and TRBJ1-1; 7 nucleotides align to TRBD1. The CDR3 loop spans 15 amino acids. Trimming took 6 bases from V and 1 from J; bases not matched to a gene: 8. Germline lookup yields CDR1 LNHDA and CDR2 SQIVND (reference sequence). The full variable domain, in which reference TRBV19 and TRBJ1-1 provide the parts outside the CDR3, is DGGITQSPKYLFRKEGQNVTLSCEQNLNHDAMYWYRQDPGQGLRLIYYSQIVNDFQKGDIAEGYSVSREKKESFPLTVTSAQKNPTAFYLCASRPRQGRNTEAFFGQGTRLTVV.

This sequence joins TRBV9 and TRBJ2-2; possibly TRBD2 for D (5 bases). The CDR3 spans 15 residues. Germline V gene data show CDR1 as SGDLS and CDR2 as YYNGEE. V was shortened by 2 bases and J by 8 bases, with 16 bases between the two germline ends. The CDR3: CASSVSSLRQGELFF. CDR3 DNA sequence: TGTGCCAGCAGCGTTTCTAGCCTTAGACAAGGGGAGCTGTTTTTT.

This chain uses TRBV28 with TRBJ2-3, with 8 bases identical to TRBD1. The CDR3 sequence is 13 residues long. The junction had 5 bases not matched to a gene; V was cut back by 6 bases and J by 6 bases. Looked up from germline, CDR1 is MDHEN and CDR2 is SYDVKM. The CDR3, as DNA: TGTGCCAGCAGGAGCAGGGGGCCCGATACGCAGTATTTT. This sequence encodes CASRSRGPDTQYF.

The chain couples TRBV9 to TRBJ1-6; weak D call: TRBD1 (5 bases). Trimming stripped 5 bases from V and 8 bases from J, with 14 bases between. Germline CDR1 is SGDLS and CDR2 is YYNGEE. The CDR3 has 14 residues. CDR3 amino acids: CASRGQGDDSPLHF. CDR3 bases: TGTGCCAGCAGAGGGCAGGGTGACGATTCACCCCTCCACTTT.

The chain joins TRBV4-1 to TRBJ1-5; D is unclear. V was pared by 0 bases and J by 6 bases, with 6 bases between. Per the germline V gene, CDR1 is MGHRA and CDR2 is YSYEKL. The CDR3 length is 13 residues. CDR3 protein: CASSQDSSQPQHF. The CDR3 nucleotides are TGCGCCAGCAGCCAAGATTCGAGTCAGCCCCAGCATTTT.

The gene calls are TRBV6-5 and TRBJ2-7; TRBD1 matches 10 bases. V lost 4 bases and J lost 3; bases outside the gene matches: 9. The CDR3 runs to 16 residues. The V gene's germline CDR1 is MNHEY and CDR2 SVGAGI. The CDR3 DNA is TGTGCCAGCAGTTGGAAGGGACAGGGGAGTATCTACGAGCAGTACTTC. This gives the protein CASSWKGQGSIYEQYF.

The chain has TRBV6-5 and TRBJ2-7; 9 nucleotides match TRBD2. J lost 2 bases, V lost 0 bases, and 2 bases had no gene match. CDR3 size: 15 residues. The germline V gene encodes CDR1 MNHEY and CDR2 SVGAGI. CDR3 protein: CASSYSSGRPYEQYF. The CDR3 DNA sequence: TGTGCCAGCAGTTACTCTAGCGGGAGACCCTACGAGCAGTACTTC.

This chain links TRBV12-3 or TRBV12-4 with TRBJ1-2; a weak D match, TRBD1 (5 bases). This CDR3 has 12 residues. Trimming removed 5 bases from V and 4 bases from J, with 8 bases in between. The chain's CDR3 is CASSRGVYGYTF. The CDR3, as DNA: TGTGCCAGCAGTAGGGGTGTCTATGGCTACACCTTC.

The J gene is TRBJ2-7, the V gene TRBV30; 8 positions match TRBD2. There are 17 residues in the CDR3. Germline CDR1 and CDR2: GTSNPN and SVGIG (reference sequence). V was pared by 3 bases and J by 1 base, with 14 bases of the junction left unmatched. CDR3 in DNA: TGTGCCTGGAGCAAGGGGCGGGAGGCCCTAGCGTCCTACGAGCAGTACTTC. Its protein is CAWSKGREALASYEQYF.

The gene calls are TRBV5-6 and TRBJ1-2; no firm D call. In germline, CDR1 is SGHDT, CDR2 YYEEEE. This CDR3 spans 14 amino acids. V lost 0 bases, J lost 8 bases, and 14 bases lay in between. DNA of the CDR3: TGTGCCAGCAGCTTGGAGGACTCCCCAGTGGGCTACACCTTC. Encoded protein: CASSLEDSPVGYTF.

The V gene is TRBV7-2, the J gene TRBJ2-7; TRBD2 might be the D (6 bases). Between the trimmed V and J ends, which lost 2 bases and 0 bases, there was a span of 17 bases. Germline values: CDR1 SGHTA, CDR2 FQGNSA. This CDR3 region has 17 residues. The CDR3 loop is CASSLRASVRLSYEQYF. The CDR3 DNA sequence: TGTGCCAGCAGCTTAAGGGCTAGCGTCCGTCTCTCCTACGAGCAGTACTTC.

The chain couples TRBV11-2 to TRBJ2-7; D remains ambiguous. Germline assignment: CDR1 SGHAT and CDR2 FQNNGV. V lost 0 bases and J 9 bases, leaving 12 bases between the germline ends. The CDR3 has 13 amino acids. The CDR3 sequence is CASSLDLVLWQYF. In DNA, the CDR3 is TGTGCCAGCAGCTTAGATCTTGTTCTATGGCAGTACTTC.

This clone was counted a single time. The chain joins TRBV19 to TRBJ2-7; 8 nucleotides agree with TRBD1. Trimming at V came to 3 bases and at J to 3 bases, leaving 4 bases not matched to a gene. Per the germline V gene, CDR1 is LNHDA and CDR2 is SQIVND (reference sequence). This CDR3 contains 14 residues. The CDR3 loop reads CASSIMGQDYEQYF. The CDR3, as DNA: TGTGCCAGTAGTATTATGGGACAGGACTACGAGCAGTACTTC. Full variable domain (outside the CDR3, taken from reference TRBV19 and TRBJ2-7): DGGITQSPKYLFRKEGQNVTLSCEQNLNHDAMYWYRQDPGQGLRLIYYSQIVNDFQKGDIAEGYSVSREKKESFPLTVTSAQKNPTAFYLCASSIMGQDYEQYFGPGTRLTVT.

This chain uses TRBV25-1 with TRBJ1-1; the D is unclear. The V end was cut by 3 bases, the J end by 4 bases, with 15 bases between. CDR1 and CDR2 from the germline V gene are MGHDK and SYGVNS. This CDR3 has 15 amino acids. The CDR3 spells CASSDSRRIGTEAFF. As DNA, the CDR3 is TGTGCCAGCAGTGATAGCAGGAGGATTGGCACTGAAGCTTTCTTT.

The chain employs TRBV27 and TRBJ1-2; D is possibly TRBD1 (6 bases). Germline CDR1 reads MNHEY; CDR2 reads SMNVEV (reference sequence). The CDR3 is 13 residues long. With 6 bases removed from V and 2 bases from J, the gap between germline ends came to 10 bases. The CDR3, as DNA: TGTGCCAGCAGCGGGACACAGAACTATGGCTACACCTTC. Translating it yields CASSGTQNYGYTF.

The chain couples TRBV10-3 to TRBJ2-7; tentatively, D is TRBD1 (6 bases). The length of the CDR3 is 14 residues. Germline V lookup: CDR1 ENHRY, CDR2 SYGVKD. Deletions cut 9 bases from V and 6 bases from J, with 21 bases between. The DNA of the CDR3 is TGTGCCATGGTCCTACAGGGAATAGTTTTCGAGCAGTACTTC. This translates into CAMVLQGIVFEQYF.

This rearrangement joins TRBV21-1 to TRBJ1-1. TRBV21-1 is listed as a pseudogene. The CDR3 spans 15 residues. This CDR3 is CASSKCKHGDTEAFF. The DNA of the CDR3 is TGTGCCAGCAGCAAATGTAAACACGGAGACACTGAAGCTTTCTTT.

The chain links TRBV28 to TRBJ1-5; maybe TRBD1 (6 bases). The CDR3 is 14 residues long. Germline V CDR1 and CDR2: MDHEN, SYDVKM. Deletions cut 5 bases from V and 4 bases from J, with 12 bases between. The CDR3 sequence is CASSPQGYNQPQHF. The DNA for the CDR3 is TGTGCCAGCAGTCCACAGGGCTATAATCAGCCCCAGCATTTT.

This chain uses TRBV9 with TRBJ1-1, with TRBD1 matching 10 bases. The CDR3 loop spans 16 amino acids. V shed 3 bases, J shed 0 bases, and the junction held 5 bases outside the gene matches. CDR1 is SGDLS and CDR2 is YYNGEE in the germline V gene. The CDR3 sequence is CASSEGGTGVNTEAFF. DNA of the CDR3: TGTGCCAGCAGCGAGGGAGGGACAGGGGTGAACACTGAAGCTTTCTTT.

The chain has TRBV2 and TRBJ1-6, with TRBD1 identical over 8 bases. J lost 0 bases, V lost 6 bases, and 4 bases had no gene match. Per the germline V gene, CDR1 is SNHLY and CDR2 is FYNNEI. CDR3 length: 16 amino acids. This chain's CDR3 is CASRGDRGSYNSPLHF. The CDR3, as DNA: TGTGCCAGCAGGGGTGACAGGGGCTCCTATAATTCACCCCTCCACTTT.